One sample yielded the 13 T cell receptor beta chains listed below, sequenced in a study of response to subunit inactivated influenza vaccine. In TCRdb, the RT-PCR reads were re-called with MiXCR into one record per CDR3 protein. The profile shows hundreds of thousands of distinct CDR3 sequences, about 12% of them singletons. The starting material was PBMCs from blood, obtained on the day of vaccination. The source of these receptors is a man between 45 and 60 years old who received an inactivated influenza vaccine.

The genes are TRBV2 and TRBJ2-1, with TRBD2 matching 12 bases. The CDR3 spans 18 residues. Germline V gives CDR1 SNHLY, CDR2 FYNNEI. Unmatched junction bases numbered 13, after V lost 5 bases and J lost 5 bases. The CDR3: CASSLWASGGAPHNEQFF. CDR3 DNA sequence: TGTGCCAGCAGTTTATGGGCTAGCGGGGGGGCCCCTCACAATGAGCAGTTCTTC.

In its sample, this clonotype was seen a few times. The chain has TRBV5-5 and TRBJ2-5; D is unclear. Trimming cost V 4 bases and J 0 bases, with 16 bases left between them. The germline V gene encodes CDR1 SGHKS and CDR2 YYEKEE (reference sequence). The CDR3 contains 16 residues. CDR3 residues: CASSKTFSWYQETQYF. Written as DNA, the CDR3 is TGTGCCAGCAGCAAAACCTTCAGTTGGTACCAAGAGACCCAGTACTTC.

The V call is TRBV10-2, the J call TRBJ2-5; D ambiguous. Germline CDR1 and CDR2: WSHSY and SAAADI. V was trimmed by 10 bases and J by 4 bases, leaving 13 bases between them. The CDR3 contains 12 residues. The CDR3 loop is CATTDRRETQYF. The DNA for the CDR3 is TGCGCCACAACGGATAGGCGAGAGACCCAGTACTTC.

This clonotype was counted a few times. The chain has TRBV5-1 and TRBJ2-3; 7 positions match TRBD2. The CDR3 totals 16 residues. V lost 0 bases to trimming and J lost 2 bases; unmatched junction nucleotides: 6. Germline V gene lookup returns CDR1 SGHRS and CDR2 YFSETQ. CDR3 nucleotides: TGCGCCAGCAGCTTGGAAAGGACTAGTTTCACAGATACGCAGTATTTT. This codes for CASSLERTSFTDTQYF.

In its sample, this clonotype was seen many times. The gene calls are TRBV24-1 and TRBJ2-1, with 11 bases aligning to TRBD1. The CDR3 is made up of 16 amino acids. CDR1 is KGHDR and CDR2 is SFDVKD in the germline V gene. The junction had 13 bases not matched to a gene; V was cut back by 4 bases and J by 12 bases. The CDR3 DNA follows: TGTGCCACCAGTGACCACACAAAAGGACAGGGGGCCGGGCAGTTCTTC. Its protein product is CATSDHTKGQGAGQFF.

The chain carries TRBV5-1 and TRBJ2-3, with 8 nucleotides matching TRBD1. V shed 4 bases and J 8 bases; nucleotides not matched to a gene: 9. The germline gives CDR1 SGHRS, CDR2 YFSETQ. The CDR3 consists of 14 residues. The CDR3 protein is CASSSGTGWGTQYF. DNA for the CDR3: TGCGCCAGCAGCAGTGGGACAGGCTGGGGTACGCAGTATTTT. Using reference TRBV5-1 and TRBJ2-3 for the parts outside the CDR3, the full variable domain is KAGVTQTPRYLIKTRGQQVTLSCSPISGHRSVSWYQQTPGQGLQFLFEYFSETQRNKGNFPGRFSGRQFSNSRSEMNVSTLELGDSALYLCASSSGTGWGTQYFGPGTRLTVL.

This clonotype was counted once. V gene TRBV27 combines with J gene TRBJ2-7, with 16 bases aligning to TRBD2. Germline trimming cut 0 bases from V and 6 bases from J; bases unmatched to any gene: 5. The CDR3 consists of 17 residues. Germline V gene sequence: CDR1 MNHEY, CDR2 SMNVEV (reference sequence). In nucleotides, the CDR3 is TGTGCCAGCAGTTTATCCCGGGGACTAGCGGGAGGGGGCGAGCAGTACTTC. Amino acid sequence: CASSLSRGLAGGGEQYF.

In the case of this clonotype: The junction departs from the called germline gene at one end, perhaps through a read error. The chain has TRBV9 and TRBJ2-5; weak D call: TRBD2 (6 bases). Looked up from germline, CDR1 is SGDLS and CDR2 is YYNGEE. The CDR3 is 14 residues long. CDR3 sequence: CSSSEGRGGETQYF. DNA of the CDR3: TGTTCCAGCAGCGAGGGGCGGGGAGGAGAGACCCAGTACTTC.

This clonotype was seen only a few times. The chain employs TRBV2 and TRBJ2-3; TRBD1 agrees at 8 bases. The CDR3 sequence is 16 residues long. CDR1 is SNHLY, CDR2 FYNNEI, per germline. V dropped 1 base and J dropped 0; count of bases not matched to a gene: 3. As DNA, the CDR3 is TGTGCCAGCAGTGAAGGACAGGGGACCAGCACAGATACGCAGTATTTT. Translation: CASSEGQGTSTDTQYF.

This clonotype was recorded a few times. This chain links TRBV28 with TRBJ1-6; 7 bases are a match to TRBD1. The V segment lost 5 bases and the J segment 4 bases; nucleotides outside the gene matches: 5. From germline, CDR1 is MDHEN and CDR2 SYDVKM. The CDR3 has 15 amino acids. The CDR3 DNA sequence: TGTGCCAGCAGTAGCCAGGGACAGTATAATTCACCCCTCCACTTT. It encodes CASSSQGQYNSPLHF. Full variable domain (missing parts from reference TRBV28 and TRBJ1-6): DVKVTQSSRYLVKRTGEKVFLECVQDMDHENMFWYRQDPGLGLRLIYFSYDVKMKEKGDIPEGYSVSREKKERFSLILESASTNQTSMYLCASSSQGQYNSPLHFGNGTRLTVT.

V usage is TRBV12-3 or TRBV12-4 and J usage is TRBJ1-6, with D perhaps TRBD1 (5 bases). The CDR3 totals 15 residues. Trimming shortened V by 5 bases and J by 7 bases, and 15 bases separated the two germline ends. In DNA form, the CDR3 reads TGTGCCAGCAGTCCCACGGGGGACGGGAATTCACCCCTCCACTTT. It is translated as CASSPTGDGNSPLHF.

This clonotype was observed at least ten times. The DNA of the CDR3 is TGCGCCAGCAGCACGACAGGGGGCGAGCAGTACTTC. Amino acid sequence: CASSTTGGEQYF. The genes are TRBV5-1 and TRBJ2-7; 9 bases are a match to TRBD1. Per germline, CDR1 SGHRS and CDR2 YFSETQ. Germline trimming cut 4 bases from V and 6 bases from J; bases unmatched to any gene: 2. This CDR3 has 12 residues.

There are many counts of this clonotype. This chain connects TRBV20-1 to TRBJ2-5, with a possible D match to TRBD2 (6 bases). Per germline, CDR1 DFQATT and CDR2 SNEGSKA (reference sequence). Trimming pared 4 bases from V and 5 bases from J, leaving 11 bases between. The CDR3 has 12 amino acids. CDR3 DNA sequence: TGCAGTGCTAACGGGGGTTCCGAGACCCAGTACTTC. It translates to CSANGGSETQYF.